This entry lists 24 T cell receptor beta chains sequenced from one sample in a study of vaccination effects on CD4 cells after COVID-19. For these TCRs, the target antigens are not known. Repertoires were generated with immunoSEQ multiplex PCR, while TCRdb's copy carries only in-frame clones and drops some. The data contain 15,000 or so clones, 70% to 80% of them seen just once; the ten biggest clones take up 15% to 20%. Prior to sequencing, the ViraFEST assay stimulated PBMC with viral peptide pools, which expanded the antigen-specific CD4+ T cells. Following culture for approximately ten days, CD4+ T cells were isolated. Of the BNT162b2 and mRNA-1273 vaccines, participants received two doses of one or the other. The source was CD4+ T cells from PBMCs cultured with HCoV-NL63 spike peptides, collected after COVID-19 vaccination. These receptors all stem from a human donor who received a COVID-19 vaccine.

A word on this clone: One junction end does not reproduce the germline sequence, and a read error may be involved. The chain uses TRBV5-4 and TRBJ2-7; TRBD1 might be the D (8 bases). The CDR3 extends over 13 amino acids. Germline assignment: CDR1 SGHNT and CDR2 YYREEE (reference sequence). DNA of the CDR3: TGTGCCAGCAGCTCCGGGACAGGCCCCGGGGGGCACTTC. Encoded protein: CASSSGTGPGGHF. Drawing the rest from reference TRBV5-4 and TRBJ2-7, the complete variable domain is ETGVTQSPTHLIKTRGQQVTLRCSSQSGHNTVSWYQQALGQGPQFIFQYYREEENGRGNFPPRFSGLQFPNYSSELNVNALELDDSALYLCASSSGTGPGGHFGPGTRLTVT.

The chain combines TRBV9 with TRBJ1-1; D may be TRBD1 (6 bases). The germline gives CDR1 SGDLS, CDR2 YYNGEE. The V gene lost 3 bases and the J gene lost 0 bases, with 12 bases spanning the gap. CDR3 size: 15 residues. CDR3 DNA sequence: TGTGCCAGCAGCGCCGCAGGGGCGATGAACACTGAAGCTTTCTTT. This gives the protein CASSAAGAMNTEAFF.

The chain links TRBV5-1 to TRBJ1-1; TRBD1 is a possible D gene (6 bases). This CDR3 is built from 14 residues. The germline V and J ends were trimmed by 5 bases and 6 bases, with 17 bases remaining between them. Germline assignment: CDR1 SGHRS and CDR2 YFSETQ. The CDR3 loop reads CASRAQGQGAEAFF. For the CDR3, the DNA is TGCGCCAGCAGGGCACAGGGTCAGGGCGCTGAAGCTTTCTTT.

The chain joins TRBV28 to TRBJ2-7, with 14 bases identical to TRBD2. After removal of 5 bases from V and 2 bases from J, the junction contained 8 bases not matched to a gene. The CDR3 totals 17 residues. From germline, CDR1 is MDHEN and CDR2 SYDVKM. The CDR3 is CASSLLGLAGATYEQYF. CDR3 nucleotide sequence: TGTGCCAGCAGTCTATTGGGACTAGCGGGAGCCACCTACGAGCAGTACTTC.

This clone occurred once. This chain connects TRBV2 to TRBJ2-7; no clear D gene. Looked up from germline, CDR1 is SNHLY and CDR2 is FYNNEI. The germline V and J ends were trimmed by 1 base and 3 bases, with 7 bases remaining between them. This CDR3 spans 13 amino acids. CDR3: CASSEDSYYEQYF. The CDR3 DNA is TGTGCCAGCAGTGAAGACAGCTACTACGAGCAGTACTTC.

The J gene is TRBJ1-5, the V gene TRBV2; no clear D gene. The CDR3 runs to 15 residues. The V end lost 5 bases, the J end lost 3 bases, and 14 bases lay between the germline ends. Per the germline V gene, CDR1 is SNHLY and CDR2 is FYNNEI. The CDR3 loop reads CASSRSGLTNQPQHF. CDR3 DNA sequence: TGTGCCAGCAGTAGGTCCGGACTCACCAATCAGCCCCAGCATTTT.

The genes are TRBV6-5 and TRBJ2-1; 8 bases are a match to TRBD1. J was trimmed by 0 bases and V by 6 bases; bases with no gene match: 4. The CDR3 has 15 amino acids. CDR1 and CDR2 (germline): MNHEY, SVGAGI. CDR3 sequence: CASRATGGSYNEQFF. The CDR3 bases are TGTGCCAGCAGAGCAACAGGGGGCTCCTACAATGAGCAGTTCTTC.

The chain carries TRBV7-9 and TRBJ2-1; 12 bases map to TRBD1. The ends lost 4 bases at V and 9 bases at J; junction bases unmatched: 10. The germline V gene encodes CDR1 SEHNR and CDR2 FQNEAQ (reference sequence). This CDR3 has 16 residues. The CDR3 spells CASSWGQGAIVGEQFF. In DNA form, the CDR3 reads TGTGCCAGCAGCTGGGGACAGGGGGCGATTGTCGGTGAGCAGTTCTTC. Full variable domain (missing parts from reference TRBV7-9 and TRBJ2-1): DTGVSQNPRHKITKRGQNVTFRCDPISEHNRLYWYRQTLGQGPEFLTYFQNEAQLEKSRLLSDRFSAERPKGSFSTLEIQRTEQGDSAMYLCASSWGQGAIVGEQFFGPGTRLTVL.

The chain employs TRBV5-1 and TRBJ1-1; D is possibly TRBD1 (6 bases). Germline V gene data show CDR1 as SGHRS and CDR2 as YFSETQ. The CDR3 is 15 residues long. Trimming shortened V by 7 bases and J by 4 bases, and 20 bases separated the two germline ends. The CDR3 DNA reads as TGCGCCAGCTGGACCCCAGGGGAGGAGGGCACTGAAGCTTTCTTT. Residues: CASWTPGEEGTEAFF. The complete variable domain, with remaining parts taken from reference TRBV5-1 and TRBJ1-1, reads KAGVTQTPRYLIKTRGQQVTLSCSPISGHRSVSWYQQTPGQGLQFLFEYFSETQRNKGNFPGRFSGRQFSNSRSEMNVSTLELGDSALYLCASWTPGEEGTEAFFGQGTRLTVV.

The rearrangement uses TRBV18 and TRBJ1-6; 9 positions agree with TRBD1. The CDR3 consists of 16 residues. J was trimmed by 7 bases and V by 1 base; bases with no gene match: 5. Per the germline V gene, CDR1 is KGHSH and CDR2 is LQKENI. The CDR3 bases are TGTGCCAGCTCACCACAGACGGGACAGGGAAATTCACCCCTCCACTTT. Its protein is CASSPQTGQGNSPLHF.

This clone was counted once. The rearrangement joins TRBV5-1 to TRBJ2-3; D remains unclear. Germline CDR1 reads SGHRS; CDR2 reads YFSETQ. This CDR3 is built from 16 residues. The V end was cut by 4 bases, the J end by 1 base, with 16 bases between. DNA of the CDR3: TGCGCCAGCAGCAACCGGGCCCACCGGGGCACAGATACGCAGTATTTT. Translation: CASSNRAHRGTDTQYF.

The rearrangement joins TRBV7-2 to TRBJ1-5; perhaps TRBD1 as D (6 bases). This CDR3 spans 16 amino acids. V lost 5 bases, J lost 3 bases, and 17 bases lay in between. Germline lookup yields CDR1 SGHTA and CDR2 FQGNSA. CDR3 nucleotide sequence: TGTGCCAGCAGCACCCGGGGGGCCCTGGACAATCAGCCCCAGCATTTT. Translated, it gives CASSTRGALDNQPQHF.

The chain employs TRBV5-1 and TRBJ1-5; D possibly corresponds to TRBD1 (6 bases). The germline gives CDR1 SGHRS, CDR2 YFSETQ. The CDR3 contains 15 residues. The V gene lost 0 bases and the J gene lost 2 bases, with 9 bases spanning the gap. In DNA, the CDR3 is TGCGCCAGCAGCTTGGTGCCAGGGGGCAATCAGCCCCAGCATTTT. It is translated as CASSLVPGGNQPQHF.

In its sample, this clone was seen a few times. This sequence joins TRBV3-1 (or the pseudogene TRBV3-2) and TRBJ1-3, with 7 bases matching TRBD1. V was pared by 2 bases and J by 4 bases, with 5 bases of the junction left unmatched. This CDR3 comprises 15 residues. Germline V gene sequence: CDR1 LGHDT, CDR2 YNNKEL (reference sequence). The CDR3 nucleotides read TGTGCCAGCAGCCAACCGACAGGGCGCGGAAACACCATATATTTT. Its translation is CASSQPTGRGNTIYF.

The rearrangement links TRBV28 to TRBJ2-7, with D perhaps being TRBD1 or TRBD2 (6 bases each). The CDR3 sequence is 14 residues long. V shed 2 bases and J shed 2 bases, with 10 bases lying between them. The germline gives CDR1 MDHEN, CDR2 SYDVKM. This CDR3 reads CASSLRGPPYEQYF. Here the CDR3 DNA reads TGTGCCAGCAGTTTACGGGGGCCTCCCTACGAGCAGTACTTC.

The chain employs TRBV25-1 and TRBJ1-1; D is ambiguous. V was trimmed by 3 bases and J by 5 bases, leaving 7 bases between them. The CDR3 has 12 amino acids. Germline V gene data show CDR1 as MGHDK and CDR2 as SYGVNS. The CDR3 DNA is TGTGCCAGCAGTGATGCGTGGACTGAAGCTTTCTTT. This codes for CASSDAWTEAFF.

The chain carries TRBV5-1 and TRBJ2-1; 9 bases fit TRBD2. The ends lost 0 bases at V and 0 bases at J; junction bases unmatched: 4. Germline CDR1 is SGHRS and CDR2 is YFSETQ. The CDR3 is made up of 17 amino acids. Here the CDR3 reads CASSLVPRGGSYNEQFF. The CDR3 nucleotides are TGCGCCAGCAGCTTGGTACCGCGGGGGGGCTCCTACAATGAGCAGTTCTTC.

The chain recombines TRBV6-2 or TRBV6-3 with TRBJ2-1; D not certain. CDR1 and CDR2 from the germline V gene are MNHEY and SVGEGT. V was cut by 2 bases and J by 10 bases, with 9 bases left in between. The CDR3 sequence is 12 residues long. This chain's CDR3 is CASSYASSEQFF. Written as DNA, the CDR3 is TGTGCCAGCAGTTACGCCTCGTCGGAGCAGTTCTTC.

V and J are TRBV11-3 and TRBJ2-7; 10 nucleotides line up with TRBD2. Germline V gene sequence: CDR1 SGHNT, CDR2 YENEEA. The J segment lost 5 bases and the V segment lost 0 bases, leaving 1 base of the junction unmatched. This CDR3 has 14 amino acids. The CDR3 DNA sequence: TGTGCCAGCAGCTTAGAGGGGACTAGCGACGAGCAGTACTTC. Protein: CASSLEGTSDEQYF. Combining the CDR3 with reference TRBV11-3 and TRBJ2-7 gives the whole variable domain EAGVVQSPRYKIIEKKQPVAFWCNPISGHNTLYWYLQNLGQGPELLIRYENEEAVDDSQLPKDRFSAERLKGVDSTLKIQPAELGDSAVYLCASSLEGTSDEQYFGPGTRLTVT.

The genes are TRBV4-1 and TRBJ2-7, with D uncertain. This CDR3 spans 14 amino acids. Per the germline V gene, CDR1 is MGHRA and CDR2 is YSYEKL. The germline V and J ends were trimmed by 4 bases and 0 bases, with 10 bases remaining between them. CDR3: CASSLERSSYEQYF. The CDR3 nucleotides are TGCGCCAGCAGCCTGGAGAGGAGCTCCTACGAGCAGTACTTC.

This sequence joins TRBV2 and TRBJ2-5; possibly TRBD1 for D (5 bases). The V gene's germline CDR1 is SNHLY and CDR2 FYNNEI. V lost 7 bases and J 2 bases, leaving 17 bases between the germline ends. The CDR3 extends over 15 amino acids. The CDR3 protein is CASTQGGVGQETQYF. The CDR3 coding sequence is TGTGCCAGCACCCAGGGTGGAGTAGGGCAAGAGACCCAGTACTTC.

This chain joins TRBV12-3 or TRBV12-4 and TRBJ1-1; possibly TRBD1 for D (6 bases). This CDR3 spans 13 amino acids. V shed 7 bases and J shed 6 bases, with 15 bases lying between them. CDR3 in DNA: TGTGCCAGCACCATAGGGGGGAGGTCTGAAGCTTTCTTT. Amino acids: CASTIGGRSEAFF.

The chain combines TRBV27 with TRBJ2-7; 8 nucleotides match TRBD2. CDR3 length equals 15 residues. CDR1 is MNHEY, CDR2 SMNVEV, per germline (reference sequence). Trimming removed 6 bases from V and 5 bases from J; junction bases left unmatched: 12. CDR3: CASRTTGGDFHEQYF. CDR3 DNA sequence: TGTGCCAGCAGAACGACCGGGGGGGATTTCCACGAGCAGTACTTC.

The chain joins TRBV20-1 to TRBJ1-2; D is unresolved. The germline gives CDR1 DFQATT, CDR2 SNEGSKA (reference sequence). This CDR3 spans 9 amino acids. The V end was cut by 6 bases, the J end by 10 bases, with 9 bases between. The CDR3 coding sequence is TGCAGTGCCACGACTGACTACACCTTC. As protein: CSATTDYTF.